A selection of T cell receptor beta chains follows, all from one sample in a study of T-cell reconstitution after alpha-beta-depleted transplantation in children. MiXCR was run by TCRdb on the PCR reads, yielding one entry per CDR3 protein. The table includes around 200,000 distinct CDR3 sequences, about 6.3% detected once. The specimen comprised PBMCs from the stem cell graft donor, sampled from the stem cell graft. These receptors came from a human donor who donated a stem cell graft to a child with Wiskott-Aldrich syndrome. Both conserved end residues are part of each CDR3. The order of the fields is J gene, D gene, V gene, CDR3 length, clone size, CDR3 DNA, CDR3 protein. D genes are given only for firm matches. Clone size is shown for a subset of rows, as once, few, many or a class of expanded clone.

TRBJ2-1 | TRBD2 | TRBV10-3 | 15 | NA | TGTGCCATCAGTGTCTGGACTAGCAGCTACAATGAGCAGTTCTTC | CAISVWTSSYNEQFF
TRBJ2-5 | NA | TRBV7-2 | 16 | few | TGTGCCAGCAGCTTAGTCGGTCGAGGGGGCCAAGAGACCCAGTACTTC | CASSLVGRGGQETQYF
TRBJ1-1 | NA | TRBV4-1 | 14 | many | TGCGCCAGCAGCCGGGATCTAGGGCAACCTGAAGCTTTCTTT | CASSRDLGQPEAFF
TRBJ2-1 | TRBD2 | TRBV20-1 | 16 | many | TGCAGTGCTAGGGGAGCGGGAGCGAGCTCCTACAATGAGCAGTTCTTC | CSARGAGASSYNEQFF
TRBJ2-3 | NA | TRBV29-1 | 11 | many | TGCAGCGTTCTTTGGGGAGATACGCAGTATTTT | CSVLWGDTQYF
TRBJ2-7 | NA | TRBV5-8 | 9 | many | TGTGCCAGCAGCTCCGAGCAGTACTTC | CASSSEQYF
TRBJ2-2 | NA | TRBV5-5 | 14 | many | TGTGCCAGCCGCCCCTTTTTGCCACGCGGGGAGCTGTTTTTT | CASRPFLPRGELFF
TRBJ2-2 | NA | TRBV7-6 | 16 | NA | TGTGCCAGCAGTCGAGGACAGACAAGGAACACCGGGGAGCTGTTTTTT | CASSRGQTRNTGELFF
TRBJ1-6 | TRBD1 | TRBV30 | 14 | NA | TGTGCCTGGGGACAGGGGGCCGGGGCTTCACCCCTCCACTTT | CAWGQGAGASPLHF
TRBJ2-1 | NA | TRBV5-1 | 15 | many | TGTGCCAGCAGTCTACAGGGAGGCTCCTACAATGAGCAGTTCTTC | CASSLQGGSYNEQFF
TRBJ2-7 | NA | TRBV20-1 | 12 | many | TGCAGTGCTGCCCGGGGATACTACGAGCAGTACTTC | CSAARGYYEQYF
TRBJ2-1 | NA | TRBV7-8 | 12 | few | TGTGCCAGCAGCTTATCAGGGGATGAGCAGTTCTTC | CASSLSGDEQFF
TRBJ1-6 | TRBD1 | TRBV20-1 | 14 | many | TGCAGTGCCATAAAGGGACAGGAGGATTCACCCCTCCACTTT | CSAIKGQEDSPLHF
TRBJ2-3 | NA | TRBV5-6 | 14 | many | TGTGCCAGCAGCTTGGGGCTGGACCGGGATACGCAGTATTTT | CASSLGLDRDTQYF
TRBJ2-5 | NA | TRBV29-1 | 14 | many | TGCAGCGTTGAAGATCCAAAGAACAAAGAGACCCAGTACTTC | CSVEDPKNKETQYF
TRBJ1-3 | NA | TRBV6-5 | 16 | many | TGTGCCAGCAGTTACTCGAACGAGCTTAGTGGAAACACCATATATTTT | CASSYSNELSGNTIYF
TRBJ2-7 | TRBD1 | TRBV20-1 | 15 | few | TGCAGTGCTAGAGATCAAGGACAGGCCTCCTACGAGCAGTACTTC | CSARDQGQASYEQYF